Shown below are 18 T cell receptor beta chains from a single sample sequenced in a study of tumor-infiltrating lymphocytes in primary liver carcinoma (dated by TCRdb to about 2017). Without any cell sorting, total RNA and DNA were co-extracted from roughly 20-30 mg of bulk tissue using the AllPrep DNA/RNA mini kit. Reads for this sample came from an Illumina HiSeq 2500. Using a constant-region primer and ProtoScript II reverse transcriptase, TCRbeta-specific cDNA was reverse-transcribed from around 520 ng total RNA. TCRbeta libraries were built with three nested multiplex PCR rounds, a slightly modified ARM-PCR procedure. Multiplex TRBV1-TRBV30 forward primers and a Cbeta reverse primer were used in the first two PCR rounds, each of which was run for around 10 cycles. TCRdb took the public reads, trimmed them with fastp at Q25, ran MiXCR for clone calling and kept in-frame beta chains. Each CDR3 protein appears once, grouped with its most common genes and DNA. This sample lists roughly 100,000 distinct CDR3 sequences; approximately 78% were detected once. Together, the top ten hold approximately 20% of the sample.

Sequenced input: liver tumor tissue from sampling region 3. In the paper's terms, the cell subset or site label means: tumor region T3, left-lateral pole. These receptors were obtained from a man aged 40-49 years with primary liver carcinoma and hepatitis B virus infection.

Comments on this clonotype: In this CDR3 the conserved last residue, phenylalanine or tryptophan, is missing, so a read error is likely. The V call is TRBV5-4, the J call TRBJ2-7, with unresolved D. V lost 3 bases and J 3 bases, leaving 10 bases between the germline ends. Per the germline V gene, CDR1 is SGHNT and CDR2 is YYREEE (reference sequence). The CDR3 length is 13 residues. CDR3 residues: CASSSMQDYEQYS. The CDR3, as DNA: TGTGCCAGCAGCTCCATGCAGGACTACGAGCAGTACTCA.

This clonotype was observed a single time. Relative to the germline gene, one junction end is altered; a read error may explain this. This rearrangement joins TRBV6-5 to TRBJ2-3; D possibly corresponds to TRBD2 (6 bases). Germline V gene lookup returns CDR1 MNHEY and CDR2 SVGAGI. There are 15 residues in the CDR3. The CDR3 is CVSNPGLSGTDRQYF. The CDR3 bases are TGTGTCAGCAACCCAGGACTATCGGGAACAGATAGGCAGTATTTT.

A note on this clonotype: The junction differs from germline at one of its ends, possibly a read error. The chain employs TRBV6-5 and TRBJ2-7; 7 bases are a match to TRBD2. CDR3 length equals 13 residues. Germline CDR1 and CDR2: MNHEY and SVGAGI. The CDR3 loop reads CASIGLVVGEQYF. CDR3 bases: TGTGCCAGCATAGGACTAGTTGTGGGCGAGCAATACTTC.

A single count supports this clonotype. The chain links TRBV6-1 to TRBJ2-7, with TRBD2 matching over 10 bases. This CDR3 comprises 15 residues. V gave up 6 bases and J gave up 3 bases; unmatched junction bases: 8. CDR1 is MNHNS and CDR2 is SASEGT in the germline V gene. CDR3 DNA: TGTGCCAGCAGAGAGGGGACTAGCGATCTCTACGAGCAGTACTTC. Protein product: CASREGTSDLYEQYF.

The rearrangement uses TRBV4-2 and TRBJ2-1; D is uncertain. The CDR3 runs 16 residues. CDR1 and CDR2 from the germline V gene are LGHNA and YNFKEQ. V lost 6 bases to trimming and J lost 1 base, with 16 bases between them. CDR3 residues: CASSQLSRLSYNEQFF. CDR3 coding DNA: TGTGCCAGCAGTCAACTTAGCCGGCTATCCTACAATGAGCAGTTCTTC.

This clonotype is a singleton in its sample. The final CDR3 position lacks the conserved phenylalanine or tryptophan, pointing to a likely read error. This chain joins TRBV12-3 or TRBV12-4 and TRBJ2-2; D unclear. There are 11 residues in the CDR3. CDR3: CTSSSRRELFL. Here the CDR3 DNA reads TGTACCAGCAGTTCCCGGAGGGAGCTGTTTTTA.

To note about this clonotype: At one boundary the junction diverges from the germline segment, which might be a read error. This chain links TRBV6-6 with TRBJ1-5; D ambiguous. The CDR3 length is 14 residues. Germline V gene sequence: CDR1 MNHNY, CDR2 SVGAGI (reference sequence). This CDR3 is CACSLGSSNQPQHF. CDR3 nucleotide sequence: TGTGCCTGCAGTTTGGGCAGCAGCAATCAGCCCCAGCATTTT.

About this clonotype itself: The junction does not match germline at one end; this may be a read error. The rearrangement links TRBV14 to TRBJ2-2, with D possibly being TRBD2 (6 bases). Looked up from germline, CDR1 is SGHDN and CDR2 is FVKESK. CDR3 length: 15 amino acids. This CDR3 reads CASSHGRANTGGLFF. Written as DNA, the CDR3 is TGTGCCAGCAGCCATGGCAGGGCGAACACCGGGGGGCTGTTTTTT.

The gene calls are TRBV20-1 and TRBJ1-6; D may be TRBD1 (5 bases). The V gene lost 0 bases and the J gene lost 8 bases, with 14 bases spanning the gap. This CDR3 contains 15 residues. Germline V gene lookup returns CDR1 DFQATT and CDR2 SNEGSKA (reference sequence). The CDR3: CSARDGAVVDSPLHF. The CDR3 region has the DNA TGCAGTGCTAGAGATGGGGCGGTGGTGGATTCACCCCTCCACTTT.

This rearrangement joins TRBV10-3 to TRBJ2-5; the D call may be TRBD1 or TRBD2 (6 bases each). V lost 10 bases and J 5 bases, leaving 20 bases between the germline ends. From germline, CDR1 is ENHRY and CDR2 SYGVKD. There are 14 residues in the CDR3. CDR3: CANRDGLTAETQYF. The CDR3 DNA is TGTGCCAACAGGGACGGACTAACAGCGGAGACCCAGTACTTC.

Details on this clonotype: Since the CDR3 does not end with the conserved phenylalanine or tryptophan, this likely comes from a read error. The genes are TRBV11-2 and TRBJ2-5; possible D gene TRBD1, 6 bases. Germline CDR1 is SGHAT and CDR2 is FQNNGV. V shed 4 bases and J shed 2 bases, with 11 bases lying between them. This CDR3 region has 14 residues. CDR3 in amino acids: CASSSSRGQETQYI. The CDR3 bases are TGTGCCAGCAGCTCCAGCAGGGGACAAGAGACCCAGTACATC.

This clonotype was recorded only once. The gene calls are TRBV29-1 and TRBJ2-7; tentatively, D is TRBD1 or TRBD2 (5 bases each). This CDR3 contains 16 residues. Trimming stripped 7 bases from V and 2 bases from J, with 24 bases between. The germline V gene encodes CDR1 SQVTM and CDR2 ANQGSEA. This CDR3 is CSAMTSGTGAPYEQYV. The DNA for the CDR3 is TGCAGCGCCATGACATCAGGGACCGGCGCTCCCTACGAGCAGTACGTC.

A note on this clonotype: Mismatch with germline at one junction end may stem from a read error. This chain uses TRBV4-1 with TRBJ2-3; TRBD2 is a possible D gene (6 bases). This CDR3 is 16 amino acids long. Per the germline V gene, CDR1 is MGHRA and CDR2 is YSYEKL. The CDR3 DNA is TGCACCAGCAGTCAGACGGGGACTGGCAGCACAGATACGCAGTATTTT. It translates to CTSSQTGTGSTDTQYF.

A word on this clonotype: One junction end disagrees with the germline gene, perhaps due to a read error. The chain is built from TRBV12-3 or TRBV12-4 and TRBJ2-2; D is possibly TRBD2 (7 bases). The CDR3 is 15 amino acids. The CDR3 sequence: CASSHDRGGTGKLFF. The CDR3 DNA reads TGTGCCAGCAGCCACGATAGGGGGGGCACCGGGAAGCTGTTTTTT.

This sequence joins TRBV6-5 and TRBJ2-3, with D tentatively TRBD1 or TRBD2 (5 bases each). CDR3 length equals 15 residues. CDR1 is MNHEY, CDR2 SVGAGI, per germline. V was shortened by 6 bases and J by 3 bases, with 16 bases between the two germline ends. CDR3 protein: CASREQVWGTDTQYF. CDR3 sequence (DNA): TGTGCCAGCAGAGAACAAGTGTGGGGGACAGATACGCAGTATTTT.

As for this clonotype: At one boundary the junction diverges from the germline segment, which might be a read error. The J gene is TRBJ2-1, the V gene TRBV29-1; TRBD2 aligns across 9 bases. The CDR3 runs 13 residues. Germline V gene sequence: CDR1 SQVTM, CDR2 ANQGSEA. This CDR3 is CRGGTSRFIEQLF. The DNA for the CDR3 is TGCAGGGGGGGGACTAGCAGGTTCATTGAGCAGCTCTTC.

As for this clonotype: As the CDR3 is not closed by the conserved phenylalanine or tryptophan, this likely results from a read error. The chain joins TRBV5-5 to TRBJ1-1, with unresolved D. This CDR3 is 14 amino acids long. Germline loops: CDR1 SGHKS, CDR2 YYEKEE (reference sequence). V gave up 4 bases and J gave up 6 bases, with 16 bases separating them. The CDR3 sequence: CASSLYYKEAEAFI. Here the CDR3 DNA reads TGTGCCAGCAGCCTGTACTACAAGGAGGCTGAAGCTTTCATT.

As regards this clonotype: At one of its ends the junction is not consistent with the germline gene, which may arise from a read error. The V call is TRBV4-1, the J call TRBJ2-1; TRBD2 aligns across 7 bases. The germline V gene encodes CDR1 MGHRA and CDR2 YSYEKL. The CDR3 covers 16 residues. This chain's CDR3 is CAGSQELTSRQSEQFF. The DNA for the CDR3 is TGCGCCGGCAGCCAAGAGCTGACTAGCCGGCAAAGTGAGCAGTTCTTC.